This TCR beta chain was obtained from a study of blood T cell repertoires in COVID-19. Trimming removed 6 bases from V and 3 bases from J; junction bases left unmatched: 9. The V gene's germline CDR1 is KGHSH and CDR2 LQKENI. This CDR3 has 15 residues. Of note for this clone: Other DNA sequences of this sample code for an identical CDR3.

The assay was immunoSEQ multiplex PCR, and TCRdb's table has in-frame clones only and misses some. The sample lists roughly 250,000 clones; approximately 90% were seen once. This clonotype was sampled from a man aged 55 to 69 who had recovered from COVID-19. The chain recombines TRBV18 with TRBJ2-3, with TRBD2 identical over 7 bases. Sequences were obtained from peripheral blood. The CDR3 region is CASSLLAGDTDTQYF. The CDR3 bases are TGTGCCAGCTCCCTTTTGGCGGGGGATACAGATACGCAGTATTTT.